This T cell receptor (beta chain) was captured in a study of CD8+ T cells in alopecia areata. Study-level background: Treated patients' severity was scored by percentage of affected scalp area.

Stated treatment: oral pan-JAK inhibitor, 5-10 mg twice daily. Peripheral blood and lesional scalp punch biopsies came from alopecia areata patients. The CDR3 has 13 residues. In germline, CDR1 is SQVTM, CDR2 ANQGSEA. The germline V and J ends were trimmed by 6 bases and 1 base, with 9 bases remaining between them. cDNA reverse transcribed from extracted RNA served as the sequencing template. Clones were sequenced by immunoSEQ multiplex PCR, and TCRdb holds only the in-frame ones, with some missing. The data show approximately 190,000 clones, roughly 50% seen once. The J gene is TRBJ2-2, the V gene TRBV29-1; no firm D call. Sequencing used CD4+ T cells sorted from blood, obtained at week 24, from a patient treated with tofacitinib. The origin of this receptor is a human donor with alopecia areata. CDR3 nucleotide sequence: TGCAGCGTAGGCGCGAGGAACACCGGGGAGCTGTTTTTT. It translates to CSVGARNTGELFF.